The clone carrying this TCR beta chain has a handful of counts. Its specificity is not known. Sample-barcoded 5' priming and a J-beta primer mix drove a second PCR of 7 to 11 cycles. TCRdb re-derived calls from the 5' RACE reads in MiXCR, one entry per CDR3 protein. The sample lists hundreds of thousands of distinct CDR3 sequences; 40% to 60% were seen once. This sample was included in a study of blood T cells in healthy people across ages. Findings and caveats of the study: Reliance upon unsorted PBMCs precluded definitive naive versus antigen-experienced comparison.

Trimming removed 0 bases from V and 2 bases from J; junction bases left unmatched: 11. The CDR3 loop spans 18 amino acids. The germline V gene encodes CDR1 LGHNA and CDR2 YNFKEQ. This chain uses TRBV4-2 with TRBJ2-7; 9 positions agree with TRBD2. The sequence came from a man under 40 in good health. Input material: blood. The CDR3, as DNA: TGTGCCAGCAGCCAAGATCTTGTAGCGGGGGCCTCGGCCTACGAGCAGTACTTC. As protein: CASSQDLVAGASAYEQYF.